Below, 12 T cell receptor beta chains from the same sample are listed, as sequenced in a study of shared clonotypes between healthy human individuals. Here immunoSEQ multiplex PCR was the method, and the copy in TCRdb shows in-frame clones only, minus some. The repertoire holds 2,500,000 or so clones, with roughly 92% as singletons. Sequenced input: naive CD4+ T cells from PBMCs. The subset was: CD45RA+ positively selected. These receptors were taken from a man aged 18 to 29 in good health. Some clones in this sample may be carry-over from other donors' samples.

The chain links TRBV5-4 to TRBJ2-7, with D possibly being TRBD1 (7 bases). Germline CDR1 reads SGHNT; CDR2 reads YYREEE (reference sequence). Trimming left V 2 bases short and J 2 bases short, with 14 bases between. The CDR3 length is 15 residues. This CDR3 reads CASSFTRDSTYEQYF. The DNA for the CDR3 is TGTGCCAGCAGCTTCACGCGGGACAGCACCTACGAGCAGTACTTC. Filled out from reference TRBV5-4 and TRBJ2-7, the complete variable domain reads ETGVTQSPTHLIKTRGQQVTLRCSSQSGHNTVSWYQQALGQGPQFIFQYYREEENGRGNFPPRFSGLQFPNYSSELNVNALELDDSALYLCASSFTRDSTYEQYFGPGTRLTVT.

With respect to this clone: The same CDR3 arises from other DNA sequences in this sample as well. The gene calls are TRBV30 and TRBJ2-1; 7 bases agree with TRBD2. Trimming took 2 bases from V and 0 from J; bases not matched to a gene: 1. The germline gives CDR1 GTSNPN, CDR2 SVGIG (reference sequence). CDR3 size: 14 residues. CDR3 residues: CAWSRGSSYNEQFF. CDR3 DNA: TGTGCCTGGAGTCGCGGGAGCTCCTACAATGAGCAGTTCTTC.

The rearrangement links TRBV10-1 to TRBJ2-3; D gene ambiguous. V lost 10 bases to trimming and J lost 2 bases, with 16 bases between them. The CDR3 loop spans 14 amino acids. Germline CDR1 and CDR2: WNHNN and SYGVQD (reference sequence). CDR3 sequence: CAIPQLKPTDTQYF. The CDR3 region has the DNA TGCGCCATCCCACAGCTAAAGCCCACAGATACGCAGTATTTT.

The gene calls are TRBV5-1 and TRBJ1-3, with 8 bases that match TRBD1. V gave up 4 bases and J gave up 5 bases; unmatched junction bases: 5. The CDR3 is 14 amino acids. Germline CDR1 reads SGHRS; CDR2 reads YFSETQ. The CDR3 DNA reads TGCGCCAGCAGCGAGGGGACAGGACGAAACACCATATATTTT. This encodes CASSEGTGRNTIYF.

This chain's CDR3 is CASSFLWVGTDQDTQYF. In nucleotides, the CDR3 is TGTGCCAGCAGCTTCCTGTGGGTAGGGACAGATCAGGATACGCAGTATTTT. The gene calls are TRBV7-9 and TRBJ2-3; TRBD1 matches at 7 bases. Per the germline V gene, CDR1 is SEHNR and CDR2 is FQNEAQ (reference sequence). V shed 3 bases, J shed 6 bases, and the junction held 15 bases outside the gene matches. This CDR3 comprises 17 residues.

J is TRBJ2-7 and V is TRBV6-5, with a tentative D call TRBD1 (5 bases). CDR3 size: 14 residues. Germline V lookup: CDR1 MNHEY, CDR2 SVGAGI. Deletions cut 6 bases from V and 3 bases from J, with 15 bases between. The CDR3 sequence is CASRKQGNYYEQYF. The CDR3 DNA reads TGTGCCAGCAGGAAGCAGGGTAACTACTACGAGCAGTACTTC.

The gene calls are TRBV6-5 and TRBJ1-2; possibly TRBD1 for D (5 bases). V was pared by 8 bases and J by 7 bases, with 23 bases between. The CDR3 extends over 15 amino acids. Germline CDR1 is MNHEY and CDR2 is SVGAGI. The CDR3 DNA is TGTGCCAGCGCCGCCGGGGGGGAAGGACTGAGTGGCTACACCTTC. Amino acids: CASAAGGEGLSGYTF.

This clone appeared a single time. The V gene is TRBV21-1, the J gene TRBJ2-3; the table gives TRBD1 as D, unverified against the DNA. TRBV21-1 is reported as a pseudogene. CDR3 length: 15 amino acids. In nucleotides, the CDR3 is TGTGCCAGCAGCCAGGGGTCAGGGGGTTCAGATACGCAGTATTTT. Amino acid sequence: CASSQGSGGSDTQYF.

V usage is TRBV29-1 and J usage is TRBJ2-1; TRBD2 agrees at 14 bases. J gave up 3 bases and V 5 bases, and 6 bases lay outside the gene matches. The CDR3 length is 16 residues. Germline loops: CDR1 SQVTM, CDR2 ANQGSEA. The CDR3 region has the DNA TGCAGCGTTTCGACGGGACTAGCGGGAGACTACAATGAGCAGTTCTTC. Residues: CSVSTGLAGDYNEQFF.

The chain couples TRBV9 to TRBJ1-2, with D possibly being TRBD1 (6 bases). V was trimmed by 4 bases and J by 0 bases, leaving 19 bases between them. Germline values: CDR1 SGDLS, CDR2 YYNGEE. The CDR3 totals 17 residues. CDR3 in DNA: TGTGCCAGCAGCCCTAGGGACACGGCCCCAGCTAACTATGGCTACACCTTC. It yields the protein CASSPRDTAPANYGYTF.

The chain is built from TRBV7-2 and TRBJ1-4, with 10 bases aligning to TRBD1. This CDR3 has 12 residues. CDR1 and CDR2 from the germline V gene are SGHTA and FQGNSA. V lost 5 bases and J lost 12; bases outside the gene matches: 3. The CDR3 DNA is TGTGCCAGCAGCATGGACAGGGGGGAACTGTTTTTT. Protein: CASSMDRGELFF.

The gene calls are TRBV7-3 and TRBJ2-7, with D possibly matching TRBD2 (5 bases). The V and J ends lost 5 bases and 5 bases respectively, with 13 bases between them. This CDR3 is 13 amino acids long. From germline, CDR1 is SGHTA and CDR2 FQGTGA. The CDR3 loop is CASSPPTRDEQYF. The DNA for the CDR3 is TGTGCCAGCAGCCCACCTACTAGGGACGAGCAGTACTTC.